The rows below give T cell receptor beta chains drawn from one sample of a study of blood T cell repertoires in COVID-19. Assay used: immunoSEQ multiplex PCR; TCRdb lists only in-frame clones, some missing. The repertoire has approximately 170,000 clones, about 74% of them found once; the top ten carry less than 3%. The sequencing sample was made of peripheral blood. The receptors shown here come from a woman of 80 years or more with acute or convalescent COVID-19. Each CDR3 is given with its conserved first and last residue. Each record gives: CDR3 length, J gene, V gene, CDR3 protein.

11 TRBJ2-7 TRBV6-6 CASGLFNEQYF
13 TRBJ2-7 TRBV3-1/TRBV3-2 CASSQDTRSEQYF
13 TRBJ2-1 TRBV27 CASRTGTYNEQFF
12 TRBJ1-1 TRBV5-1 CASSTGQGACFF
18 TRBJ1-5 TRBV7-2 CASSPRTGVMGPIKPQHF
13 TRBJ2-1 TRBV6-2/TRBV6-3 CASRPSVTSTEVF
16 TRBJ2-3 TRBV25-1 CASSEYGSRVGDTQYF
14 TRBJ2-7 TRBV5-1 CASRDPTGAYEQYF
15 TRBJ2-2 TRBV18 CASSFSSSNTGELFF
16 TRBJ2-7 TRBV7-2 CASSLALGGPTYEQYF
15 TRBJ2-2 TRBV5-1 CASSTGTSVTGELFF
14 TRBJ2-3 TRBV6-5 CASSYGQRTDTQYF
12 TRBJ2-6 TRBV30 CAWGTGANVLTF
16 TRBJ1-1 TRBV18 CASSPDRIGAYTEAFF